This T cell receptor beta chain originates from a study of T cell responses to AZD1222 COVID-19 vaccine. Concerning this clone itself: The antigen remains undetermined.

The germline gives CDR1 SGHRS, CDR2 YFSETQ. V was pared by 4 bases and J by 7 bases, with 15 bases between. CDR3 length: 15 residues. Findings and limits, study-wide: Among the donors, most were white British and more were female, and clonal diversity was possibly underestimated.

TCRdb's copy holds only in-frame clones and misses some; the assay was immunoSEQ multiplex PCR. The sample includes fewer than 200,000 clones, roughly 94% seen only once; the top ten take roughly 1.7%. The chain uses TRBV5-1 and TRBJ1-6, with TRBD1 as a possible D gene (5 bases). The material sequenced was peripheral blood, taken 28 days after the second AZD1222 dose. The receptor's source is an adult who received the AZD1222 COVID-19 vaccine. In DNA, the CDR3 is TGCGCCAGCAGCCCATCGGGGGGTGGCAATTCACCCCTCCACTTT. Residues: CASSPSGGGNSPLHF.